The following is a T cell receptor beta chain sequence with its context. The sample originates from a study of blood T cell repertoires in COVID-19. Study-level information: Samples taken during acute and convalescent COVID-19 were collected in the United States, Italy and Spain. Nucleic acid was either cDNA or gDNA, and it came from T cells, B-cell-depleted T cells, or PBMCs.

In the original workflow: It was from reference gene primer amplification that nucleated cell counts were estimated. The assay was immunoSEQ multiplex PCR, and TCRdb's table has in-frame clones only and misses some. That table furnishes V, J and clone size, whereas the DNA furnished D and trimming. In the table there are about 110,000 clones, about 80% of which are singletons. The TCR comes from a woman aged 55-70 years with acute or convalescent COVID-19. What was sequenced was peripheral blood.

The CDR3 region is CASRRSPGYQETQYF. In DNA form, the CDR3 reads TGTGCCAGTAGAAGGTCCCCGGGGTACCAAGAGACCCAGTACTTC. The chain carries TRBV19 and TRBJ2-5, with D perhaps TRBD2 (5 bases). The germline CDR1 and CDR2 sequences are LNHDA and SQIVND (reference sequence). The germline V and J ends were trimmed by 6 bases and 0 bases, with 14 bases remaining between them. The CDR3 has 15 residues.